These 21 T cell receptor beta chains originate from one sample sequenced in a study of T-cell memory formation after mild COVID-19. TCRdb used MiXCR to reprocess the 5' RACE reads, holding one entry per CDR3 protein. The profile shows about 210,000 distinct CDR3 sequences, 10% of them singletons. The sequenced material came from PBMCs or a T cell subset sorted from them (not recorded which). The receptor source for this set is a man aged 18 to 29 who had mild COVID-19 (a few samples of this study predate the infection). Cell type and time point are not known.

The genes are TRBV20-1 and TRBJ1-2, with 7 bases that match TRBD1. The CDR3 extends over 13 amino acids. Unmatched junction bases numbered 12, after V lost 6 bases and J lost 8 bases. Germline CDR1 reads DFQATT; CDR2 reads SNEGSKA (reference sequence). CDR3 residues: CSAQTRGVEGYTF. The DNA for the CDR3 is TGCAGTGCCCAAACCAGGGGGGTAGAGGGCTACACCTTC.

V usage is TRBV12-3 or TRBV12-4 and J usage is TRBJ2-3, with D hard to call. V was pared by 3 bases and J by 4 bases, with 8 bases between. The CDR3 is made up of 13 amino acids. The CDR3 DNA sequence: TGTGCCAGCAGTTTCGGGCCGGCAGATACGCAGTATTTT. Translating gives CASSFGPADTQYF.

The sample holds many counts of this clonotype. The chain combines TRBV4-3 with TRBJ2-4; no firm D call. Germline loops: CDR1 LGHNA, CDR2 YSLEER. V was cut by 8 bases and J by 0 bases, with 17 bases left in between. This CDR3 is 16 amino acids long. CDR3 region: CASALKGEVAKNIQYF. DNA of the CDR3: TGCGCCAGCGCACTGAAAGGAGAGGTAGCCAAAAACATTCAGTACTTC.

This clonotype was detected only a few times. The V gene is TRBV6-5, the J gene TRBJ2-2, with D perhaps TRBD1 (6 bases). The germline V gene has CDR1 MNHEY and CDR2 SVGAGI. The CDR3 length is 16 residues. V lost 5 bases and J 6 bases, leaving 19 bases between the germline ends. The CDR3 region has the DNA TGTGCCAGCAGTCAAGGACAGCCGGGCTTGCCCGGGGAGCTGTTTTTT. It yields the protein CASSQGQPGLPGELFF.

This clonotype occurred many times. V usage is TRBV5-1 and J usage is TRBJ1-4, with D unresolved. Deletions cut 4 bases from V and 0 bases from J, with 10 bases between. The germline CDR1 and CDR2 sequences are SGHRS and YFSETQ. This CDR3 is 15 amino acids long. The CDR3 DNA reads TGCGCCAGCAGCCGTTTATATGCAACTAATGAAAAACTGTTTTTT. It yields the protein CASSRLYATNEKLFF. The full variable domain, its missing parts supplied by reference TRBV5-1 and TRBJ1-4, is KAGVTQTPRYLIKTRGQQVTLSCSPISGHRSVSWYQQTPGQGLQFLFEYFSETQRNKGNFPGRFSGRQFSNSRSEMNVSTLELGDSALYLCASSRLYATNEKLFFGSGTQLSVL.

The chain is built from TRBV9 and TRBJ2-1, with D possibly called TRBD1 or TRBD2 (6 bases each). The germline gives CDR1 SGDLS, CDR2 YYNGEE. The CDR3 sequence is 16 residues long. Trimming removed 0 bases from V and 7 bases from J, with 17 bases in between. This chain's CDR3 is CASSVVSGASPNEQFF. As DNA, the CDR3 is TGTGCCAGCAGCGTAGTATCGGGGGCCAGCCCAAATGAGCAGTTCTTC.

This clonotype was picked up a small number of times. The chain combines TRBV19 with TRBJ2-7; 8 bases map to TRBD2. CDR3 length equals 15 residues. Trimming cost V 5 bases and J 3 bases; bases outside gene matches: 9. CDR1 and CDR2 from the germline V gene are LNHDA and SQIVND (reference sequence). The CDR3 is CASSSIKAGDYEQYF. Written as DNA, the CDR3 is TGTGCCAGTAGTTCCATTAAAGCGGGGGACTACGAGCAGTACTTC. The whole variable domain, filled in from reference TRBV19 and TRBJ2-7, reads DGGITQSPKYLFRKEGQNVTLSCEQNLNHDAMYWYRQDPGQGLRLIYYSQIVNDFQKGDIAEGYSVSREKKESFPLTVTSAQKNPTAFYLCASSSIKAGDYEQYFGPGTRLTVT.

This clonotype was detected only a few times. This chain joins TRBV28 and TRBJ1-6; 8 bases match TRBD1. Germline values: CDR1 MDHEN, CDR2 SYDVKM. This CDR3 is built from 13 residues. V was pared by 8 bases and J by 5 bases, with 2 bases of the junction left unmatched. The CDR3 bases are TGTGCCAGCCGACAGGGGAATAATTCACCCCTCCACTTT. Translation: CASRQGNNSPLHF.

V and J are TRBV28 and TRBJ2-7, with D tentatively TRBD1 or TRBD2 (5 bases each). From germline, CDR1 is MDHEN and CDR2 SYDVKM. The CDR3 has 14 residues. Between the trimmed V and J ends, which lost 6 bases and 2 bases, there was a span of 14 bases. CDR3 region: CASSSGTDPYEQYV. DNA of the CDR3: TGTGCCAGCAGCTCCGGGACCGATCCCTACGAGCAGTACGTC.

This clonotype was seen a handful of times. This rearrangement joins TRBV5-1 to TRBJ2-5, with D unresolved. The germline CDR1 and CDR2 sequences are SGHRS and YFSETQ. The CDR3 consists of 13 residues. Trimming left V 4 bases short and J 5 bases short, with 12 bases between. For the CDR3, the DNA is TGCGCCAGCAGCATGCCGGGTGGGGAGACCCAGTACTTC. The encoded protein is CASSMPGGETQYF. The whole variable domain, filled in from reference TRBV5-1 and TRBJ2-5, reads KAGVTQTPRYLIKTRGQQVTLSCSPISGHRSVSWYQQTPGQGLQFLFEYFSETQRNKGNFPGRFSGRQFSNSRSEMNVSTLELGDSALYLCASSMPGGETQYFGPGTRLLVL.

Only a few counts were recorded for this clonotype. This rearrangement joins TRBV4-1 to TRBJ1-2; D is ambiguous. There are 15 residues in the CDR3. Trimming removed 3 bases at V and 1 base at J, with 12 bases between. CDR1 is MGHRA and CDR2 is YSYEKL in the germline V gene. CDR3 bases: TGCGCCAGCAGCCAGACGGGAACCTTTAACTATGGCTACACCTTC. This gives the protein CASSQTGTFNYGYTF.

This sequence joins TRBV12-3 or TRBV12-4 and TRBJ2-1, with 9 bases identical to TRBD2. The V segment lost 3 bases and the J segment 8 bases; nucleotides outside the gene matches: 8. This CDR3 comprises 15 residues. CDR3 nucleotide sequence: TGTGCCAGCAGTTTCCGCGCGGGGGGGTCAGATGAGCAGTTCTTC. It codes for CASSFRAGGSDEQFF.

The chain employs TRBV20-1 and TRBJ2-6; TRBD1 is a possible D gene (6 bases). The length of the CDR3 is 14 residues. Germline CDR1 is DFQATT and CDR2 is SNEGSKA (reference sequence). V lost 5 bases, J lost 0 bases, and 8 bases lay in between. The CDR3 here is CSAGDTSGANVLTF. The CDR3 bases are TGCAGTGCTGGGGACACCTCTGGGGCCAACGTCCTGACTTTC.

This clonotype was seen a few times. The chain joins TRBV2 to TRBJ1-5; the match to TRBD1 covers 8 bases. The CDR3 has 16 residues. CDR1 and CDR2 from the germline V gene are SNHLY and FYNNEI. V shed 6 bases, J shed 7 bases, and the junction held 14 bases outside the gene matches. This chain's CDR3 is CASRNDRGIREQPQHF. The CDR3 region has the DNA TGTGCCAGCAGGAATGACAGGGGAATCCGAGAACAGCCCCAGCATTTT.

This clonotype was detected a few times. CDR3 amino acids: CASSLTGAASPLHF. DNA for the CDR3: TGTGCCAGCAGCCTGACAGGTGCCGCCTCACCCCTCCACTTT. The V gene is TRBV4-2, the J gene TRBJ1-6, with D perhaps TRBD1 (6 bases). The CDR3 covers 14 residues. Germline V gives CDR1 LGHNA, CDR2 YNFKEQ. V dropped 4 bases and J dropped 10 bases, with 14 bases sitting between them.

Only a few counts were recorded for this clonotype. The rearrangement links TRBV28 to TRBJ2-1, with 8 bases matching TRBD1. The germline V gene encodes CDR1 MDHEN and CDR2 SYDVKM. The V and J ends lost 10 bases and 15 bases, in that order; junction bases with no gene match: 14. The CDR3 runs 12 residues. The CDR3 loop reads CATYNTGGMWFF. DNA for the CDR3: TGTGCCACATATAACACAGGGGGAATGTGGTTCTTC.

This clonotype was detected ten times or more. V gene TRBV7-2 combines with J gene TRBJ2-1, with unresolved D. This CDR3 region has 13 residues. Trimming removed 0 bases from V and 4 bases from J, with 4 bases in between. Germline V lookup: CDR1 SGHTA, CDR2 FQGNSA. In DNA, the CDR3 is TGTGCCAGCAGCTTAGCGGAATACAATGAGCAGTTCTTC. Its protein is CASSLAEYNEQFF.

In its sample, this clonotype was seen a few times. An end of the junction differs from the germline gene, which may be a read error. The J gene is TRBJ2-6, the V gene TRBV15, with D hard to call. The germline CDR1 and CDR2 sequences are LNHNV and YYDKDF (reference sequence). There are 15 residues in the CDR3. The CDR3 DNA reads TGTGCCACCAGCGGAGACATATCTGGGGCCAACGTCCTGACTTTC. This gives the protein CATSGDISGANVLTF.

The chain carries TRBV12-3 or TRBV12-4 and TRBJ1-2; D remains ambiguous. Deletions cut 5 bases from V and 4 bases from J, with 14 bases between. This CDR3 spans 14 amino acids. The CDR3 region has the DNA TGTGCCAGCAGTGGGCTCCTAGCGGGCTATGGCTACACCTTC. Protein: CASSGLLAGYGYTF.

There are a few counts of this clonotype. V is TRBV9 and J is TRBJ2-3, with 8 bases matching TRBD2. V shed 3 bases and J 4 bases; nucleotides not matched to a gene: 4. Germline V lookup: CDR1 SGDLS, CDR2 YYNGEE. This CDR3 has 14 residues. The CDR3 coding sequence is TGTGCCAGCAGCGCCCGGGGGGGCCCAGATACGCAGTATTTT. Translated, it gives CASSARGGPDTQYF.

The genes are TRBV6-6 and TRBJ2-1; 15 bases map to TRBD2. Germline values: CDR1 MNHNY, CDR2 SVGAGI (reference sequence). The CDR3 sequence is 14 residues long. J lost 15 bases, V lost 7 bases, and 10 bases had no gene match. The CDR3 reads CASKPGLAGGRPFF. For the CDR3, the DNA is TGTGCCAGCAAACCCGGACTAGCGGGGGGGCGGCCGTTCTTC.